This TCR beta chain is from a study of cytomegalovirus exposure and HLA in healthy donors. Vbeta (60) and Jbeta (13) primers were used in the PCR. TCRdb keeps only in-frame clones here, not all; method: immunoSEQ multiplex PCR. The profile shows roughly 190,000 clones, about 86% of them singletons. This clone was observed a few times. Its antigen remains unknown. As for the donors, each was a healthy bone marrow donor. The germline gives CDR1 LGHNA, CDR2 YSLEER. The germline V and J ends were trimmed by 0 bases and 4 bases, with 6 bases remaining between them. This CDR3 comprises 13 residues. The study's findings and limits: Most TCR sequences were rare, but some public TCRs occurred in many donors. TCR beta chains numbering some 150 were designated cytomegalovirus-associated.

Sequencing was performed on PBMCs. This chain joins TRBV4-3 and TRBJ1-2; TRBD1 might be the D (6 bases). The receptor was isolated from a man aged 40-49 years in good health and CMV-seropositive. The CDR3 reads CASSQETGYGYTF. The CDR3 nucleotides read TGCGCCAGCAGCCAAGAGACAGGCTATGGCTACACCTTC.